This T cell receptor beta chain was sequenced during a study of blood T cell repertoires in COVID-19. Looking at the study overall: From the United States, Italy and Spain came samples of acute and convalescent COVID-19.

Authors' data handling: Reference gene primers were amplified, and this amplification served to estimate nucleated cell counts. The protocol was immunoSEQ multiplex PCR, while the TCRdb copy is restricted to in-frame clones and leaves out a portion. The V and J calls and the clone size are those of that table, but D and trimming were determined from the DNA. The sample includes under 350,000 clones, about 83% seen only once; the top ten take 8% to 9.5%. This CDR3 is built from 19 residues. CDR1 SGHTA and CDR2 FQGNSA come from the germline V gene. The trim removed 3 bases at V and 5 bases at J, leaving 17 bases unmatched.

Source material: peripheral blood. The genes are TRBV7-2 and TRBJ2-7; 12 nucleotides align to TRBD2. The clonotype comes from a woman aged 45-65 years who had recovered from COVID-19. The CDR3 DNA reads TGTGCCAGCAGCTTTACCCAACTAGCGGGAGGCGGCGGTACGGACGAGCAGTACTTC. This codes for CASSFTQLAGGGGTDEQYF.